This TCR beta chain was observed in a study of shared clonotypes between healthy human individuals. Libraries were prepared by immunoSEQ multiplex PCR; TCRdb keeps only in-frame clonotypes and omits some of them. The table includes about 470,000 clones, about four fifths detected once. Adult Caucasians living in Nashville, Tennessee made up all of the donors. Trimming took 2 bases from V and 0 from J, leaving 8 bases between them. Germline V lookup: CDR1 MDHEN, CDR2 SYDVKM. The CDR3 sequence is 14 residues long. This clonotype originated in a woman aged 40 to 50 in good health. Some clones in this sample may be carry-over from other donors' samples. The chain is built from TRBV28 and TRBJ2-7, with D possibly matching TRBD2 (5 bases). The sample taken for sequencing was PBMCs. This CDR3 reads CASSLHGDSYEQYF. The CDR3 DNA follows: TGTGCCAGCAGTTTACACGGGGACTCCTACGAGCAGTACTTC.